This T cell receptor beta chain was recovered during a study of cytomegalovirus exposure and HLA in healthy donors. The germline V and J ends were trimmed by 6 bases and 3 bases, with 5 bases remaining between them. Germline V gives CDR1 MNHNS, CDR2 SASEGT. This CDR3 is 11 amino acids long. General study findings and limits: An observed cluster of highly shared sequence variants was recorded as a likely sequencing artifact. Later on, a genetic analysis was performed. It linked a missense variant in DCLRE1C with V- and J-gene trimming of TCR beta.

A multiplex PCR was run with 60 Vbeta primers and 13 Jbeta primers. Assay used: immunoSEQ multiplex PCR; TCRdb lists only in-frame clones, some missing. The table includes fewer than 350,000 clones, roughly 90% detected once. About this clone itself: Its cognate antigen is unknown.

Despite likely unrecorded immune exposures, the donors were nominally healthy at the time of sampling. Sequencing was carried out using PBMCs. The chain joins TRBV6-1 to TRBJ2-5; no definite D call. The source is a woman younger than 35 in good health and CMV-seronegative. The CDR3, as DNA: TGTGCCAGCAGGCGTAAAGAGACCCAGTACTTC. Protein product: CASRRKETQYF.